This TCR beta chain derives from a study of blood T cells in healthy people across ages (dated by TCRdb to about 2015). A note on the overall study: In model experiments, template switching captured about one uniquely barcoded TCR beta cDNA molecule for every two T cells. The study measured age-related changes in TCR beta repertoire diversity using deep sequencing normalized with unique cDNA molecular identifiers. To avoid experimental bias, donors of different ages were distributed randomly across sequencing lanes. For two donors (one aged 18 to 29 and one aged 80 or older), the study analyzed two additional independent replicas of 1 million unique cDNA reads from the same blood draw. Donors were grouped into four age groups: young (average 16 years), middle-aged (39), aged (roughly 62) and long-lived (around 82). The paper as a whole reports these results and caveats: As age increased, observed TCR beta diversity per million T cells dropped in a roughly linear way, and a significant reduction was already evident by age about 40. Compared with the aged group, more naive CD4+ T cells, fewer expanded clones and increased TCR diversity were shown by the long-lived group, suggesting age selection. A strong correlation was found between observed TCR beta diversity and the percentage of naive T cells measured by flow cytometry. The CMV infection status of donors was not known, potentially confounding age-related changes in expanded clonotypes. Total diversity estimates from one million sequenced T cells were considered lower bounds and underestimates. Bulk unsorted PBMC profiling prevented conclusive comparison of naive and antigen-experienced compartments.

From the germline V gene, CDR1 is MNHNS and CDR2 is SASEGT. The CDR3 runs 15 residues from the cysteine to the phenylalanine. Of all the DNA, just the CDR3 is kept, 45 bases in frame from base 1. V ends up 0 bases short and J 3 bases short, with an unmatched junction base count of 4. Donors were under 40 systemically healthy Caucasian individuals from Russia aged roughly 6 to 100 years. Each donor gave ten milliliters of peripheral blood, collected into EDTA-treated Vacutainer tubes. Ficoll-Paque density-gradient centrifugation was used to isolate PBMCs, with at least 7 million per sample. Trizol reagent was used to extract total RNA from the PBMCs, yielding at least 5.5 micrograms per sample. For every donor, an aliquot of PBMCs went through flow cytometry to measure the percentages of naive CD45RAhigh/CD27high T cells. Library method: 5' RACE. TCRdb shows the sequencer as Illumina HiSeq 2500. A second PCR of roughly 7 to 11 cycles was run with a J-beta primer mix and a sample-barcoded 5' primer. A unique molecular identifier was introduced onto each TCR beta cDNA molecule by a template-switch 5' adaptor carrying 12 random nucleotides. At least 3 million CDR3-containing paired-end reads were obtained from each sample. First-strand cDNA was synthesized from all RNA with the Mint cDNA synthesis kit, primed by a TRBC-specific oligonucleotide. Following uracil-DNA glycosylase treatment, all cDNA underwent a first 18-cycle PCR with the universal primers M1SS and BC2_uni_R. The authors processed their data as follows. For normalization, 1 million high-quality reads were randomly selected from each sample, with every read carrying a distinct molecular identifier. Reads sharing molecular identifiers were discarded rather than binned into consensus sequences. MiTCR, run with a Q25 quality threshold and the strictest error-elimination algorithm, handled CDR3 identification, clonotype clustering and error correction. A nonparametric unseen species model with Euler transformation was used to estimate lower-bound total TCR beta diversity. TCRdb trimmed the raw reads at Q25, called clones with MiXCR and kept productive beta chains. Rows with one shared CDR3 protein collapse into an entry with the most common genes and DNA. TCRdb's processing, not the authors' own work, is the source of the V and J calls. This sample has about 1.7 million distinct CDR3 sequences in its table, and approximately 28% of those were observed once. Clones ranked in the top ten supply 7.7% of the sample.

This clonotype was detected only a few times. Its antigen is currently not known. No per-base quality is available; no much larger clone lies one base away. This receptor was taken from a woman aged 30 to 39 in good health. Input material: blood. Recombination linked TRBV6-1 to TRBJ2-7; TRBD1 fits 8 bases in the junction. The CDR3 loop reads CASSEALGTGYEQYF. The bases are TGTGCCAGCAGTGAAGCGCTGGGGACAGGCTACGAGCAGTACTTC.